This T cell receptor (beta chain) was obtained from a study of blood T cell repertoires in COVID-19. Overall study: Both acute and convalescent COVID-19 samples were obtained from the United States, Italy and Spain. T cells, B-cell-depleted T cells, or PBMCs supplied cDNA or gDNA.

Germline V gene sequence: CDR1 ENHRY, CDR2 SYGVKD. V trimming: 3 bases; J trimming: 1 base; junction bases outside the gene matches: 10. This CDR3 region has 17 residues. In the original analysis: Nucleated cell number was recorded as an estimate derived from reference gene primer amplification. The repertoire was sequenced with immunoSEQ multiplex PCR; TCRdb's copy has only in-frame clones and lacks some. V and J calls and clone size follow that table, whereas D and trimming were derived from the DNA. The sample shows some 250,000 clones, approximately 87% of them seen only once. The table lists this clone with a count of one.

The sequence came from a man in his sixties with acute or convalescent COVID-19. V is TRBV10-3 and J is TRBJ1-1; the match to TRBD1 covers 8 bases. The sequenced sample was peripheral blood. CDR3 sequence (DNA): TGTGCCATCAGTGAAAGACAATCGGGACAGGCGAACACTGAAGCTTTCTTT. Its translation: CAISERQSGQANTEAFF.